The entry below describes one T cell receptor (beta chain). Its target is not known. In nominal health when sampled, donors likely had unrecorded immune exposures nonetheless. Primers: 60 Vbeta forward and 13 Jbeta reverse. Only in-frame clones appear in the TCRdb table, and some are missing; sequencing was by immunoSEQ multiplex PCR. The data contain about 120,000 clones, around 77% of them singletons. This record belongs to a study of cytomegalovirus exposure and HLA in healthy donors. General study results and limits: A later analysis linked a missense DCLRE1C variant to TCR beta V- and J-gene trimming. Excluded were some V segments that proved indistinguishable, including TRBV6-2 and TRBV6-3.

Germline CDR1 is GTSNPN and CDR2 is SVGIG (reference sequence). The CDR3 totals 15 residues. V was clipped by 0 bases and J by 3 bases; unmatched bases: 5. The sequencing sample was made of PBMCs. This TCR was recovered from a man aged 18 to 30 in good health and CMV-seropositive. The gene calls are TRBV30 and TRBJ1-2, with TRBD1 matching 9 bases. The CDR3 is CAWSVPRTGDYGYTF. In DNA, the CDR3 is TGTGCCTGGAGTGTACCCCGGACAGGGGACTATGGCTACACCTTC.